This T cell receptor beta chain comes out of a study of blood T cell repertoires in COVID-19. At the level of the study: The samples span acute and convalescent COVID-19 from the United States, Italy and Spain.

This clone was observed a single time. Trimming cost V 2 bases and J 6 bases, with 8 bases left between them. The CDR3 covers 14 residues. The germline V gene encodes CDR1 LNHDA and CDR2 SQIVND (reference sequence). In the authors' workflow: Reference gene primer amplification gave estimated nucleated cell counts. The table came from immunoSEQ multiplex PCR; TCRdb's copy has only in-frame clones and leaves some out. V, J and clone size are taken as reported in that table, and D and trimming were inferred from the DNA itself. Found here are 150,000 to 200,000 clones, approximately 80% of them singletons; the top ten hold nearly 15%.

This chain joins TRBV19 and TRBJ1-6; perhaps TRBD1 as D (5 bases). Source material: PBMCs or T cells enriched from blood (not recorded which). The clonotype was recovered from a middle-aged man who had recovered from COVID-19. DNA of the CDR3: TGTGCCAGTAGTATACGGCAGGGTAATTCACCCCTCCACTTT. This sequence encodes CASSIRQGNSPLHF.